One sample yielded the 28 T cell receptor beta chains listed below, sequenced in a study of blood T cell repertoires in COVID-19. Profiling relied on immunoSEQ multiplex PCR, and the TCRdb table lists in-frame clones only, not all of them. The sample carries just under 350,000 clones, 88% recorded once. The specimen was peripheral blood. The receptor source for this set is a woman in her 70s with COVID-19, enrolled during active disease.

The chain is built from TRBV29-1 and TRBJ1-2; D might be TRBD1 (5 bases). The germline V and J ends were trimmed by 7 bases and 4 bases, with 16 bases remaining between them. The germline V gene encodes CDR1 SQVTM and CDR2 ANQGSEA. This CDR3 region has 13 residues. The CDR3 sequence is CSAPTESSYGYTF. CDR3 nucleotides: TGCAGCGCCCCGACAGAATCGTCCTATGGCTACACCTTC.

This chain joins TRBV7-2 and TRBJ1-1, with D possibly being TRBD1 (5 bases). Germline V gives CDR1 SGHTA, CDR2 FQGNSA. Trimming took 6 bases from V and 5 from J, leaving 10 bases between them. The CDR3 has 12 residues. Written as DNA, the CDR3 is TGTGCCAGCAGTCCGGGGGGGACTGAAGCTTTCTTT. Protein product: CASSPGGTEAFF.

The CDR3 nucleotides read TGTGCCAGCAGTGAATTTGCCGGGGCTGAAGCTTTCTTT. Protein: CASSEFAGAEAFF. J is TRBJ1-1 and V is TRBV25-1; D gene ambiguous. Trimming took off 1 base at V and 6 bases at J, with 9 bases between the two ends. CDR1 is MGHDK, CDR2 SYGVNS, per germline. This CDR3 is built from 13 residues.

The V and J genes are TRBV10-3 and TRBJ1-2; D perhaps matches TRBD1 (5 bases). Germline lookup yields CDR1 ENHRY and CDR2 SYGVKD. Trimming cost V 4 bases and J 6 bases, with 15 bases left between them. This CDR3 is 14 amino acids long. The CDR3 here is CAISVWSGANGYTF. The CDR3 DNA sequence: TGTGCCATCAGTGTATGGTCTGGGGCTAATGGCTACACCTTC.

V gene TRBV2 combines with J gene TRBJ2-5, with 11 nucleotides matching TRBD1. There are 16 residues in the CDR3. V was pared by 6 bases and J by 5 bases, with 11 bases of the junction left unmatched. Germline CDR1 reads SNHLY; CDR2 reads FYNNEI. The CDR3 reads CASSLTRTGGRETQYF. The CDR3 DNA is TGTGCCAGCAGCCTCACCCGGACAGGGGGCCGGGAGACCCAGTACTTC.

This rearrangement joins TRBV5-4 to TRBJ2-3, with 9 bases identical to TRBD1. The CDR3 runs 14 residues. Per germline, CDR1 SGHNT and CDR2 YYREEE (reference sequence). With 6 bases clipped from V and 5 bases from J, the junction kept 7 bases outside the gene matches. The CDR3, as DNA: TGTGCCAGCAACCGGGACAGGGAGGGAGATACGCAGTATTTT. It encodes CASNRDREGDTQYF.

J is TRBJ1-5 and V is TRBV19; D might be TRBD1 (6 bases). The germline CDR1 and CDR2 sequences are LNHDA and SQIVND (reference sequence). The CDR3 extends over 14 amino acids. The V end was cut by 7 bases, the J end by 4 bases, with 14 bases between. The CDR3 nucleotides are TGTGCCAGTACCACCAGGGGCGGTAATCAGCCCCAGCATTTT. Translated, it gives CASTTRGGNQPQHF.

V gene TRBV6-2 or TRBV6-3 combines with J gene TRBJ1-5, with a weak D call TRBD1 (6 bases). V was cut by 2 bases and J by 7 bases, with 12 bases left in between. The CDR3 loop spans 14 amino acids. Germline V gives CDR1 MNHEY, CDR2 SVGEGT. The CDR3 coding sequence is TGTGCCAGCAGTTACGGGGGCGTGATACAGCCCCAGCATTTT. Translation gives CASSYGGVIQPQHF.

The rearrangement uses TRBV6-2 or TRBV6-3 and TRBJ1-5; possibly TRBD1 for D (5 bases). V was trimmed by 4 bases and J by 5 bases, leaving 12 bases between them. The germline CDR1 and CDR2 sequences are MNHEY and SVGEGT. The CDR3 is made up of 14 amino acids. CDR3 residues: CASSSRRDHQPQHF. DNA of the CDR3: TGTGCCAGCAGTTCGCGGAGGGACCATCAGCCCCAGCATTTT.

CDR3 bases: TGCAGCGTTTCCCGGGACAGGGTCTATGGCTACACCTTC. Its protein is CSVSRDRVYGYTF. The V call is TRBV29-1, the J call TRBJ1-2, with 9 positions matching TRBD1. This CDR3 spans 13 amino acids. Unmatched junction bases numbered 5, after V lost 5 bases and J lost 4 bases. Germline V gene sequence: CDR1 SQVTM, CDR2 ANQGSEA.

V and J are TRBV18 and TRBJ1-2; maybe TRBD1 (6 bases). This CDR3 region has 14 residues. V was pared by 2 bases and J by 2 bases, with 9 bases between. Germline lookup yields CDR1 KGHSH and CDR2 LQKENI. The CDR3 DNA reads as TGTGCCAGCTCACCAGCAGGGGAGAACTATGGCTACACCTTC. Translated: CASSPAGENYGYTF.

The chain employs TRBV7-2 and TRBJ1-5; no reliable D call. The V end lost 3 bases, the J end lost 6 bases, and 12 bases lay between the germline ends. The CDR3 has 14 amino acids. Per germline, CDR1 SGHTA and CDR2 FQGNSA. The CDR3 protein is CASSFSRESQPQHF. In nucleotides, the CDR3 is TGTGCCAGCAGCTTTAGCCGGGAAAGTCAGCCCCAGCATTTT. The whole variable domain, remainder taken from reference TRBV7-2 and TRBJ1-5, is GAGVSQSPSNKVTEKGKDVELRCDPISGHTALYWYRQSLGQGLEFLIYFQGNSAPDKSGLPSDRFSAERTGGSVSTLTIQRTQQEDSAVYLCASSFSRESQPQHFGDGTRLSIL.

The V and J genes are TRBV7-6 and TRBJ1-1, with 8 bases identical to TRBD1. The CDR3 covers 14 residues. The V and J ends lost 8 bases and 4 bases, in that order; junction bases with no gene match: 9. The germline CDR1 and CDR2 sequences are SGHVS and FNYEAQ. The CDR3 DNA is TGTGCCAGCTCGCCGGGACAGGCGGGCACTGAAGCTTTCTTT. It is translated as CASSPGQAGTEAFF.

The J gene is TRBJ1-4, the V gene TRBV5-6; 7 bases map to TRBD1. J was trimmed by 3 bases and V by 0 bases; bases with no gene match: 8. The CDR3 sequence is 17 residues long. Germline CDR1 and CDR2: SGHDT and YYEEEE. The CDR3 spells CASSLDGYRGPNEKLFF. For the CDR3, the DNA is TGTGCCAGCAGCTTGGATGGGTACAGGGGCCCTAATGAAAAACTGTTTTTT.

The rearrangement joins TRBV5-1 to TRBJ2-5; the D is unclear. This CDR3 is built from 11 residues. The germline V gene encodes CDR1 SGHRS and CDR2 YFSETQ. Trimming pared 2 bases from V and 4 bases from J, leaving 3 bases between. The CDR3 DNA reads as TGCGCCAGCAGCTTCTTAGAGACCCAGTACTTC. This sequence encodes CASSFLETQYF.

The J gene is TRBJ2-7, the V gene TRBV2; possible D gene TRBD2, 6 bases. From germline, CDR1 is SNHLY and CDR2 FYNNEI. This CDR3 spans 13 amino acids. V was trimmed by 6 bases and J by 4 bases, leaving 13 bases between them. CDR3: CASSAGGGYEQYF. In DNA, the CDR3 is TGTGCCAGCAGCGCCGGTGGGGGGTACGAGCAGTACTTC.

This chain links TRBV7-3 with TRBJ2-2; 10 bases agree with TRBD2. The germline CDR1 and CDR2 sequences are SGHTA and FQGTGA. The CDR3 spans 17 residues. V lost 4 bases and J lost 1; bases outside the gene matches: 6. CDR3 residues: CASSSNPSGGNTGELFF. The CDR3 DNA reads as TGTGCCAGCAGCTCAAATCCTAGCGGGGGGAACACCGGGGAGCTGTTTTTT.

This sequence joins TRBV11-2 and TRBJ2-7; D not certain. Trimming shortened V by 1 base and J by 5 bases, and 12 bases separated the two germline ends. The CDR3 contains 14 residues. Germline V gives CDR1 SGHAT, CDR2 FQNNGV. The CDR3 sequence is CASSLGAPGHEQYF. CDR3 bases: TGTGCCAGCAGCTTAGGGGCCCCTGGGCACGAGCAGTACTTC.

The rearrangement joins TRBV9 to TRBJ2-2; weak D call: TRBD1 (6 bases). CDR3 length: 16 amino acids. Trimming pared 2 bases from V and 1 base from J, leaving 12 bases between. Germline V gene data show CDR1 as SGDLS and CDR2 as YYNGEE. CDR3 residues: CASSVPPGQNTGELFF. The CDR3 region has the DNA TGTGCCAGCAGCGTTCCCCCGGGACAGAACACCGGGGAGCTGTTTTTT.

The chain employs TRBV9 and TRBJ2-1; D remains unclear. The germline V gene has CDR1 SGDLS and CDR2 YYNGEE. V lost 0 bases and J 7 bases, leaving 2 bases between the germline ends. The CDR3 is 11 residues long. The CDR3 DNA is TGTGCCAGCAGCGTAGCTAATGAGCAGTTCTTC. It is translated as CASSVANEQFF. Looking up the rest from reference TRBV9 and TRBJ2-1 gives the full variable domain: DSGVTQTPKHLITATGQRVTLRCSPRSGDLSVYWYQQSLDQGLQFLIQYYNGEERAKGNILERFSAQQFPDLHSELNLSSLELGDSALYFCASSVANEQFFGPGTRLTVL.

The chain employs TRBV27 and TRBJ1-2, with D tentatively TRBD1 (5 bases). Per the germline V gene, CDR1 is MNHEY and CDR2 is SMNVEV (reference sequence). V gave up 8 bases and J gave up 5 bases, with 18 bases separating them. The CDR3 is 14 residues long. The CDR3 nucleotides are TGTGCCAGCTCCCTGTCGGGGGGAGGATATGGCTACACCTTC. Amino acid sequence: CASSLSGGGYGYTF.

This clone has a single count. The chain is built from TRBV19 and TRBJ1-6; D perhaps matches TRBD1 (6 bases). V lost 5 bases to trimming and J lost 0 bases, with 14 bases between them. Germline V gene lookup returns CDR1 LNHDA and CDR2 SQIVND (reference sequence). There are 17 residues in the CDR3. This chain's CDR3 is CASSWTAKSSYNSPLHF. CDR3 nucleotide sequence: TGTGCCAGTAGTTGGACAGCAAAAAGCTCCTATAATTCACCCCTCCACTTT.

This chain connects TRBV7-2 to TRBJ2-1; the match to TRBD1 covers 8 bases. This CDR3 is 15 amino acids long. V shed 5 bases and J 7 bases; nucleotides not matched to a gene: 10. Germline CDR1 and CDR2: SGHTA and FQGNSA. The CDR3 loop is CASSRWTGNMNEQFF. CDR3 DNA sequence: TGTGCCAGCAGCCGTTGGACAGGGAATATGAATGAGCAGTTCTTC.

The chain combines TRBV5-1 with TRBJ1-2; 9 nucleotides agree with TRBD1. CDR1 and CDR2 from the germline V gene are SGHRS and YFSETQ. V trimming: 3 bases; J trimming: 2 bases; junction bases outside the gene matches: 5. The CDR3 is 15 amino acids. The CDR3 loop reads CASSSRDRANYGYTF. The DNA of the CDR3 is TGCGCCAGCAGCTCCCGGGACAGGGCCAACTATGGCTACACCTTC.

The sample holds one count of this clone. The chain uses TRBV3-1 (or the pseudogene TRBV3-2) and TRBJ1-3, with 9 bases identical to TRBD1. Losses at the gene ends were 6 bases for V and 6 bases for J; bases not matched to a gene: 3. Germline V gene sequence: CDR1 LGHDT, CDR2 YNNKEL (reference sequence). This CDR3 contains 13 residues. The CDR3 DNA is TGTGCCAGCAGTCGACAGGGGGAAAACACCATATATTTT. It specifies CASSRQGENTIYF.

Worth noting for this clone: The junction does not match germline at one end; this may be a read error. This rearrangement joins TRBV7-2 to TRBJ2-7, with 15 bases aligning to TRBD2. CDR1 and CDR2 (germline): SGHTA, FQGNSA. CDR3 length equals 16 residues. The CDR3 DNA is TGTGCCAGCAGCTTCGGACTAGCGGGGGGGCCGGGAGGTGACGACTTC. It encodes CASSFGLAGGPGGDDF.

This clone came up a few times. This chain links TRBV29-1 with TRBJ2-3; a weak D match, TRBD2 (6 bases). With 6 bases removed from V and 0 bases from J, the gap between germline ends came to 25 bases. There are 18 residues in the CDR3. CDR1 and CDR2 from the germline V gene are SQVTM and ANQGSEA. CDR3 residues: CSVLGGTAGKDSTDTQYF. CDR3 coding DNA: TGCAGCGTCCTCGGAGGGACCGCGGGGAAGGATAGCACAGATACGCAGTATTTT.

In the case of this clone: Additional DNA sequences in this sample encode the identical CDR3. This chain links TRBV30 with TRBJ1-2; D is undetermined. Germline CDR1 reads GTSNPN; CDR2 reads SVGIG (reference sequence). Trimming removed 1 base at V and 2 bases at J, with 5 bases between. The CDR3 runs 12 residues. The CDR3 DNA reads TGTGCCTGGAGTGAACAGAACTATGGCTACACCTTC. As protein: CAWSEQNYGYTF.